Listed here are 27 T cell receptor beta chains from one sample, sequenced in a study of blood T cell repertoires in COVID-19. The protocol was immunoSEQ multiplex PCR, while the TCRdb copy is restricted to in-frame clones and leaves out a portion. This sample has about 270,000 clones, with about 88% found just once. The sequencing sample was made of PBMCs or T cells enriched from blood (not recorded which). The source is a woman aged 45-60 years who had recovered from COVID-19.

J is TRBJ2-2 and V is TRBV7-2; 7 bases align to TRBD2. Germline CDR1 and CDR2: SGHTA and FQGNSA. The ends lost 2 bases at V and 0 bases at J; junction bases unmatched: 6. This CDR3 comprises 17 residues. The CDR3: CASSLQAGIANTGELFF. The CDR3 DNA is TGTGCCAGCAGCTTACAAGCGGGGATCGCGAACACCGGGGAGCTGTTTTTT.

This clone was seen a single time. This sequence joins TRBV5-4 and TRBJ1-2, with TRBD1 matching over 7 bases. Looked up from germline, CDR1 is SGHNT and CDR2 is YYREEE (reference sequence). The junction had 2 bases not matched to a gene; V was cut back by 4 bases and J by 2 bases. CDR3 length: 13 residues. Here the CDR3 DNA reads TGTGCCAGCAGCAGGGGACAGAACTATGGCTACACCTTC. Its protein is CASSRGQNYGYTF.

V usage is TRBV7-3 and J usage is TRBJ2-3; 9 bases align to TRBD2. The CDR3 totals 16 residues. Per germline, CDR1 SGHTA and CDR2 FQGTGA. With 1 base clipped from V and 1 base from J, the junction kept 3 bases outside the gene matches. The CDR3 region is CASSLRVAGGTDTQYF. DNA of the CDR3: TGTGCCAGCAGCTTAAGGGTAGCGGGAGGCACAGATACGCAGTATTTT.

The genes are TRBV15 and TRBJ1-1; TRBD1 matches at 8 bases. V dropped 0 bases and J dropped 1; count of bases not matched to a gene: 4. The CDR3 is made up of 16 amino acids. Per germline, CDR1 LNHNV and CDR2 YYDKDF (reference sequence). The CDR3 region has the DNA TGTGCCACCAGCAGAGATTTAGGACAGGGGAACACTGAAGCTTTCTTT. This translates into CATSRDLGQGNTEAFF.

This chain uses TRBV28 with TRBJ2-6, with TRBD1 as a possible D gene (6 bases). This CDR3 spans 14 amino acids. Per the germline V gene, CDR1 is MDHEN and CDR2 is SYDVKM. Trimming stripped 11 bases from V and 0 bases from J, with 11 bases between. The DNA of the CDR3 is TGTGCCGTCACAGGGAGCTCTGGGGCCAACGTCCTGACTTTC. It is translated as CAVTGSSGANVLTF.

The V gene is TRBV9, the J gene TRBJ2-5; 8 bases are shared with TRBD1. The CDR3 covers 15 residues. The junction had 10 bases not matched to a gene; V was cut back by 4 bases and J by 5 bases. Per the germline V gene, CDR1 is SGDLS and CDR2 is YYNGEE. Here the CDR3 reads CASSQGTGLRETQYF. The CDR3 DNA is TGTGCCAGCAGCCAAGGGACAGGCCTACGGGAGACCCAGTACTTC.

The CDR3 DNA reads as TGTGCCAGCAGCGTTCTAGCGGTCGGCCGAGAGACCCAGTACTTC. Translated, it gives CASSVLAVGRETQYF. The chain recombines TRBV7-9 with TRBJ2-5, with 7 bases fitting TRBD2. The junction had 10 bases not matched to a gene; V was cut back by 5 bases and J by 4 bases. The CDR3 sequence is 15 residues long. The germline CDR1 and CDR2 sequences are SEHNR and FQNEAQ (reference sequence).

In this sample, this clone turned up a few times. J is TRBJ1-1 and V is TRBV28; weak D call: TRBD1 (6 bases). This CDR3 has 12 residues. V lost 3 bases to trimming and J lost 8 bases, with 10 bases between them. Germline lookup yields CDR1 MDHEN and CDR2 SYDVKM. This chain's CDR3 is CASSFVQGEAFF. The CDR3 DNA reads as TGTGCCAGCAGTTTCGTACAGGGAGAAGCTTTCTTT.

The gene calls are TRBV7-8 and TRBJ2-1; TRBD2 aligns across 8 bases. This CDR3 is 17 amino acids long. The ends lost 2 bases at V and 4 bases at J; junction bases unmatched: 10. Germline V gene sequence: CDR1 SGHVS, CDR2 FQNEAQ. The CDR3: CASSLNGLAGIYNEQFF. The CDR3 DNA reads TGTGCCAGCAGCTTAAACGGTCTAGCGGGCATATACAATGAGCAGTTCTTC.

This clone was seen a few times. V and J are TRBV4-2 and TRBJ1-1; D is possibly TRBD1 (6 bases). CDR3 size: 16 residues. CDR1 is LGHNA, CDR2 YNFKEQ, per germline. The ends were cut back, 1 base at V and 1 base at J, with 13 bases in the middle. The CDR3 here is CASSQGDRRGNTEAFF. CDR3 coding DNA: TGTGCCAGCAGCCAAGGGGACCGCAGGGGGAACACTGAAGCTTTCTTT.

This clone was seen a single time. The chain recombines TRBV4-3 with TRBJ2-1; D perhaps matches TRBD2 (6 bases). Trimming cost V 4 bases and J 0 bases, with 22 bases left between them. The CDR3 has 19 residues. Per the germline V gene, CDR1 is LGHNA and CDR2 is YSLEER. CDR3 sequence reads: CASSPRPPSAQSSYNEQFF. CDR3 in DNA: TGCGCCAGCAGCCCCAGGCCACCTAGCGCCCAAAGCTCCTACAATGAGCAGTTCTTC.

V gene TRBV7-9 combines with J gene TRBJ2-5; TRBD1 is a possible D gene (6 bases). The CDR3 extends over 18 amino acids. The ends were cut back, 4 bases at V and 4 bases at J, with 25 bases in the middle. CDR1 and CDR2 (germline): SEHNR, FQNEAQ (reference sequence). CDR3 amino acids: CASSSPRGGRTGRETQYF. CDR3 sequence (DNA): TGTGCCAGCAGCTCACCCCGAGGGGGACGGACGGGGCGAGAGACCCAGTACTTC.

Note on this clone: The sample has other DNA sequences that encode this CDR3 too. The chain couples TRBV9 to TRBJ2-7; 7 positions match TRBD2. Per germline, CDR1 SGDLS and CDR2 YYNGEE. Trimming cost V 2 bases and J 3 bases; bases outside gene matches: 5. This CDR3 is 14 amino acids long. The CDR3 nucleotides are TGTGCCAGCAGCGTCGGCGGGAGTAGCTACGAGCAGTACTTC. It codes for CASSVGGSSYEQYF.

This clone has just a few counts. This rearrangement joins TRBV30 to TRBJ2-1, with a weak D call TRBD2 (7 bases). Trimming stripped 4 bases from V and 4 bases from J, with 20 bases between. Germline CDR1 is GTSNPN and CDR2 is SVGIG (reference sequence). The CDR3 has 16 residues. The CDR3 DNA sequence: TGTGCCTGGACCCCCAGAGGAGGGGGGGTATACAATGAGCAGTTCTTC. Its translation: CAWTPRGGGVYNEQFF.

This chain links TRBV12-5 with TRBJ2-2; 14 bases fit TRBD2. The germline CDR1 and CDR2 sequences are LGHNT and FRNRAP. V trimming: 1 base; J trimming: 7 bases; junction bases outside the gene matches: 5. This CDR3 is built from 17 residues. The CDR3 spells CASGLGTSGRLSGELFF. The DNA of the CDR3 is TGTGCTAGTGGTTTGGGGACTAGCGGGAGGCTTAGCGGGGAGCTGTTTTTT.

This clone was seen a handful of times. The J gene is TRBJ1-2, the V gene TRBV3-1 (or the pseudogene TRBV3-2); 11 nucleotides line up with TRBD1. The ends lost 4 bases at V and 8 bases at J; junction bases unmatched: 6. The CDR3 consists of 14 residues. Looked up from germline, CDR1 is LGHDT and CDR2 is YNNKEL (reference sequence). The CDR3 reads CASSPRDRGSGYTF. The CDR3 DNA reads TGTGCCAGCAGCCCCCGGGACAGGGGGAGCGGCTACACCTTC.

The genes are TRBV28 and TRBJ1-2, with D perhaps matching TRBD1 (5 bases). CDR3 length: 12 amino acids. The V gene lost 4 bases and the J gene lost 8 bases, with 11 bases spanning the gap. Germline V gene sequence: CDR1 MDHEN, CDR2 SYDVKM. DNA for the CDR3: TGTGCCAGCAGTTCGACAGTTTCGGGCTACACCTTC. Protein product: CASSSTVSGYTF.

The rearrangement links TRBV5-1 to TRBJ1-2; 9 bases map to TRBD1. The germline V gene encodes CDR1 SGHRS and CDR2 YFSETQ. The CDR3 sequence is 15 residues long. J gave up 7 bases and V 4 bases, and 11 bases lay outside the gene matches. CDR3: CASSPSPQGASGYTF. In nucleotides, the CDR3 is TGCGCCAGCAGCCCCTCCCCACAGGGGGCGAGTGGCTACACCTTC.

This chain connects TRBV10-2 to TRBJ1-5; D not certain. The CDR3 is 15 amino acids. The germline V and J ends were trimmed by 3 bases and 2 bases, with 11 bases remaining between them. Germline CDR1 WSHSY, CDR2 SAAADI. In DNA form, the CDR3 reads TGCGCCAGCAGTGACCCAGCTGGAGGCAATCAGCCCCAGCATTTT. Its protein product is CASSDPAGGNQPQHF.

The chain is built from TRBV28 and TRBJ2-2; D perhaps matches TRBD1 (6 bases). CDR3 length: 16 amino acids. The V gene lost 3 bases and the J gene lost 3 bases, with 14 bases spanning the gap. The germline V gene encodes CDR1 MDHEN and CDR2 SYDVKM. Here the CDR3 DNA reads TGTGCCAGCAGTTTGGCGGACAGAGGGTACACCGGGGAGCTGTTTTTT. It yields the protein CASSLADRGYTGELFF.

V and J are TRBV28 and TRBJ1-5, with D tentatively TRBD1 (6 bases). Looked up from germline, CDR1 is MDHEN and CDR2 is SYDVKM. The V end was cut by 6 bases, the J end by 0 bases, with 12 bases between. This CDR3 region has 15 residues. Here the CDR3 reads CASSKGTTSNQPQHF. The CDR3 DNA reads TGTGCCAGCAGCAAAGGGACAACTAGCAATCAGCCCCAGCATTTT.

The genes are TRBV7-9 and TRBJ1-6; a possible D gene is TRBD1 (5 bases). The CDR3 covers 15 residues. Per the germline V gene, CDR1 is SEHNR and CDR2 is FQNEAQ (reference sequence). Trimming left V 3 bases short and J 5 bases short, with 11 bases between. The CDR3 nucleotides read TGTGCCAGCAGCTTCATCGACAGCAATAATTCACCCCTCCACTTT. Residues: CASSFIDSNNSPLHF.

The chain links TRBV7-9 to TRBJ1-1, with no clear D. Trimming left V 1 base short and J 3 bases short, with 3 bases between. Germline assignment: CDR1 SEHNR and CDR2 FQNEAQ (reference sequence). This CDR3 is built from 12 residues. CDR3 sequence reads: CASSLDYTEAFF. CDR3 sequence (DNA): TGTGCCAGCAGCTTAGACTACACTGAAGCTTTCTTT.

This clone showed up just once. CDR3 residues: CASSVETVGANVLTF. As DNA, the CDR3 is TGTGCCAGCAGCGTAGAAACAGTCGGGGCCAACGTCCTGACTTTC. This chain connects TRBV9 to TRBJ2-6; unclear D gene. The CDR3 sequence is 15 residues long. The germline CDR1 and CDR2 sequences are SGDLS and YYNGEE. Trimming took 0 bases from V and 4 from J, leaving 8 bases between them.

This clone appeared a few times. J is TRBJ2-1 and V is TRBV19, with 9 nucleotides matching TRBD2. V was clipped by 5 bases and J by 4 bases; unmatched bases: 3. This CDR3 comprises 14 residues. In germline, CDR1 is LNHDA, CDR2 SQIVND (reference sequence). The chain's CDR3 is CASSGLAFYNEQFF. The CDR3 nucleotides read TGTGCCAGTAGTGGACTAGCGTTTTACAATGAGCAGTTCTTC.

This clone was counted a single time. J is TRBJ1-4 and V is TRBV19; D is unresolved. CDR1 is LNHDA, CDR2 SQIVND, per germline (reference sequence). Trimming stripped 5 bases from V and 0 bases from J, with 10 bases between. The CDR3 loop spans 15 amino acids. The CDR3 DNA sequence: TGTGCCAGTAGTGACCCCGGGACAACTAATGAAAAACTGTTTTTT. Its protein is CASSDPGTTNEKLFF.

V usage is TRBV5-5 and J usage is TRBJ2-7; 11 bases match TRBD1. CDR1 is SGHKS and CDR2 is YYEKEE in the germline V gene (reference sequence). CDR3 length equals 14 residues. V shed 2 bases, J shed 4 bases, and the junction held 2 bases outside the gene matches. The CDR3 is CASSFRDRGYEQYF. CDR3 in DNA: TGTGCCAGCAGCTTCCGGGACAGGGGGTACGAGCAGTACTTC.